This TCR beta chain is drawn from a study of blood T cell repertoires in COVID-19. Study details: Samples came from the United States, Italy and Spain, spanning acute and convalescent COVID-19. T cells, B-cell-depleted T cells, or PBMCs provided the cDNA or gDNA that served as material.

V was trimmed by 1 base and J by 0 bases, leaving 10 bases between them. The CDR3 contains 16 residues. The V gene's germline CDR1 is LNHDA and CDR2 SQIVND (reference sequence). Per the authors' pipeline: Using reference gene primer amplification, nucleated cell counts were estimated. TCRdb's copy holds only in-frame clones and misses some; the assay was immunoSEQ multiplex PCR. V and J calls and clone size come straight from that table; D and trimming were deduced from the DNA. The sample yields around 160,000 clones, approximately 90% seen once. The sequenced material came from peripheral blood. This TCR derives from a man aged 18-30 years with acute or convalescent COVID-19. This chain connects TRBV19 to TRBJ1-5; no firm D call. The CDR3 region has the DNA TGTGCCAGTAGTATAGTATTACTGAATAGCAATCAGCCCCAGCATTTT. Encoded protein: CASSIVLLNSNQPQHF.